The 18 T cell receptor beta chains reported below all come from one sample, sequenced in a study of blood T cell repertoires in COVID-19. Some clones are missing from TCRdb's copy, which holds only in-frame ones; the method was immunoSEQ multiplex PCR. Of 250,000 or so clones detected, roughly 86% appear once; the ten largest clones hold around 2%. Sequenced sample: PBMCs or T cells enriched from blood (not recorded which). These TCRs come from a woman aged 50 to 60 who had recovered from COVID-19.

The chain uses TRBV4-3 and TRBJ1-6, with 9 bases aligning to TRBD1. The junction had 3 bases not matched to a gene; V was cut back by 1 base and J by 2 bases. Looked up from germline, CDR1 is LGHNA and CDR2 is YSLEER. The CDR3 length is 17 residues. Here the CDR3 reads CASSQGGQGPYNSPLHF. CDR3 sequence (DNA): TGCGCCAGCAGCCAAGGGGGACAGGGCCCCTATAATTCACCCCTCCACTTT.

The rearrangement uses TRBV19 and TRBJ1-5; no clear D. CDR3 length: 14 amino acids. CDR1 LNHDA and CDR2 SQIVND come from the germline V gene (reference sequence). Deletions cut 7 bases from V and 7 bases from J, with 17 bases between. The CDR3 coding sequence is TGTGCCAGTAAAATTCCGGGGTTTGGACAGCCCCAGCATTTT. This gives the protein CASKIPGFGQPQHF.

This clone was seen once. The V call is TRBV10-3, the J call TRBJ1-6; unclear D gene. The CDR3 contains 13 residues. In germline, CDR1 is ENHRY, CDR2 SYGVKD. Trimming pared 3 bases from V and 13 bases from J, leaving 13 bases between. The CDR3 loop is CAISEQPMLPLHF. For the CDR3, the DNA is TGTGCCATCAGTGAACAACCGATGCTGCCCCTCCACTTT.

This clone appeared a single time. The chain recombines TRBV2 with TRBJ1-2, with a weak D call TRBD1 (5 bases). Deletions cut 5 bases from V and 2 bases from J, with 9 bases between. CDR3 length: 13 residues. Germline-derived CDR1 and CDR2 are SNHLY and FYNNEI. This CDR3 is CASSFGGNYGYTF. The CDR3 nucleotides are TGTGCCAGCAGTTTTGGGGGGAACTATGGCTACACCTTC. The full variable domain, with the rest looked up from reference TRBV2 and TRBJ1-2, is EPEVTQTPSHQVTQMGQEVILRCVPISNHLYFYWYRQILGQKVEFLVSFYNNEISEKSEIFDDQFSVERPDGSNFTLKIRSTKLEDSAMYFCASSFGGNYGYTFGSGTRLTVV.

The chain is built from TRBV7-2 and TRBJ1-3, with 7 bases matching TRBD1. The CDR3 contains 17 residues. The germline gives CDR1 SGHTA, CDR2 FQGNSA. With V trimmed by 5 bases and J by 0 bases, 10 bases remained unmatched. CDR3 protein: CASSPRTGSFSGNTIYF. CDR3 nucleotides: TGTGCCAGCAGCCCAAGGACAGGTTCCTTCTCTGGAAACACCATATATTTT.

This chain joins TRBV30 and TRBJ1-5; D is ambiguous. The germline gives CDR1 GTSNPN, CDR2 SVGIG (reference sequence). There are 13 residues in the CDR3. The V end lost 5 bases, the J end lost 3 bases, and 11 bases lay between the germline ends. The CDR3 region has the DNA TGTGCCTGGGGGCCCCAGGTCAATCAGCCCCAGCATTTT. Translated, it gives CAWGPQVNQPQHF.

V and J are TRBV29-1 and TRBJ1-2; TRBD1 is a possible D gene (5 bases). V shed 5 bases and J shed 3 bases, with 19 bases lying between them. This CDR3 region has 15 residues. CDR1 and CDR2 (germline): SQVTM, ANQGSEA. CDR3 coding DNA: TGCAGCGTTATTTTACAGGCGGCAATAGACTATGGCTACACCTTC. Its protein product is CSVILQAAIDYGYTF.

The CDR3 nucleotides read TGCGCCAGCAGTGTCGCGACTAGCGGCCGCACAGATACGCAGTATTTT. This encodes CASSVATSGRTDTQYF. The rearrangement uses TRBV10-2 and TRBJ2-3; 9 bases map to TRBD2. Germline CDR1 WSHSY, CDR2 SAAADI. V was pared by 4 bases and J by 1 base, with 6 bases of the junction left unmatched. This CDR3 has 16 residues.

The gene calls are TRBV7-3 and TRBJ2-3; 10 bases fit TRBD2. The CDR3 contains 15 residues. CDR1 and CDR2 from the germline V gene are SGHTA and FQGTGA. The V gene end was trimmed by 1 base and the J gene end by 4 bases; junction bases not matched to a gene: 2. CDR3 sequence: CASSLSSGRSDTQYF. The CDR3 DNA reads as TGTGCCAGCAGCTTAAGTAGCGGGAGGTCAGATACGCAGTATTTT. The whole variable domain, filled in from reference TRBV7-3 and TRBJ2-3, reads GAGVSQTPSNKVTEKGKYVELRCDPISGHTALYWYRQSLGQGPEFLIYFQGTGAADDSGLPNDRFFAVRPEGSVSTLKIQRTERGDSAVYLCASSLSSGRSDTQYFGPGTRLTVL.

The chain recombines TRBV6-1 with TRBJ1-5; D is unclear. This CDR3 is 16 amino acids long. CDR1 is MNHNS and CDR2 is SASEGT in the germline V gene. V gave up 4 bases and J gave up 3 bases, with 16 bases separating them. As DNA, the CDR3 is TGTGCCAGCAGTGTTCATTGGGGAGACGACAATCAGCCCCAGCATTTT. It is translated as CASSVHWGDDNQPQHF.

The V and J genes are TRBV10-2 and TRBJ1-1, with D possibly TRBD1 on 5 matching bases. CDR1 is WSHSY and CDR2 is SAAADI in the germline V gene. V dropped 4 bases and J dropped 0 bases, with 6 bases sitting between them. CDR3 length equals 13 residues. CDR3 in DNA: TGCGCCAGCAGTGGACAGATGAACACTGAAGCTTTCTTT. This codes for CASSGQMNTEAFF.

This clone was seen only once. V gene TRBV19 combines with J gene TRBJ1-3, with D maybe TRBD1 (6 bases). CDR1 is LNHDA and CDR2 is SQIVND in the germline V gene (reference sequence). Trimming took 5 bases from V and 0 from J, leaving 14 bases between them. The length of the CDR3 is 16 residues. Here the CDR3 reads CASSPPGVRSGNTIYF. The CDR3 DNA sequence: TGTGCCAGTAGTCCGCCAGGGGTCCGCTCTGGAAACACCATATATTTT.

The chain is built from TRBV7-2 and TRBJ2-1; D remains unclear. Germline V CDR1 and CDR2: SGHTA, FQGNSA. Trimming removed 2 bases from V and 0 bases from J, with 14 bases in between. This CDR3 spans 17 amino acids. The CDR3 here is CASSLRSSPSSYNEQFF. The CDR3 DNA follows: TGTGCCAGCAGCTTACGCTCGAGCCCAAGCTCCTACAATGAGCAGTTCTTC. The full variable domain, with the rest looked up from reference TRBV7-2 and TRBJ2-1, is GAGVSQSPSNKVTEKGKDVELRCDPISGHTALYWYRQSLGQGLEFLIYFQGNSAPDKSGLPSDRFSAERTGGSVSTLTIQRTQQEDSAVYLCASSLRSSPSSYNEQFFGPGTRLTVL.

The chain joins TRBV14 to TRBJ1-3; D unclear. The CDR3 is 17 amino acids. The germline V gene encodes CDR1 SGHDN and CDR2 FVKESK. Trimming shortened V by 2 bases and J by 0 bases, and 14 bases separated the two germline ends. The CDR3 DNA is TGTGCCAGCAGCCAATACTCCCCGTTTTTCTCTGGAAACACCATATATTTT. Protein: CASSQYSPFFSGNTIYF.

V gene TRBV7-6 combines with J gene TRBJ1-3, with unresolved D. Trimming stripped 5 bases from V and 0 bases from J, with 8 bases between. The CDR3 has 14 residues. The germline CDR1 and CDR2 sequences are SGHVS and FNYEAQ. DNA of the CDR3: TGTGCCAGCAGCCCACACCTCTCTGGAAACACCATATATTTT. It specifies CASSPHLSGNTIYF. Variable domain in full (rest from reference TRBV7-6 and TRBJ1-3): GAGVSQSPRYKVTKRGQDVALRCDPISGHVSLYWYRQALGQGPEFLTYFNYEAQQDKSGLPNDRFSAERPEGSISTLTIQRTEQRDSAMYRCASSPHLSGNTIYFGEGSWLTVV.

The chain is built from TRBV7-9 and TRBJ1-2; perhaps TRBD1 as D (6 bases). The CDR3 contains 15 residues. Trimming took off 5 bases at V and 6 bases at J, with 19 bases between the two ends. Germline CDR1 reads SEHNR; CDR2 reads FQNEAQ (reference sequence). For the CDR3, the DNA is TGTGCCAGCAGCGTACCCGAACAGGGACGGCATGGCTACACCTTC. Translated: CASSVPEQGRHGYTF.

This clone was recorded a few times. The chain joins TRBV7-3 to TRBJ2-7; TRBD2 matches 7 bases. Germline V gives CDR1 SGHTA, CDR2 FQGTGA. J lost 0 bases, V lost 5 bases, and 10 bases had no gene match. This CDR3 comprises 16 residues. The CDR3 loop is CASSIFSGPISYEQYF. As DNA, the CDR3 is TGTGCCAGCAGCATCTTTAGCGGGCCGATCTCCTACGAGCAGTACTTC.

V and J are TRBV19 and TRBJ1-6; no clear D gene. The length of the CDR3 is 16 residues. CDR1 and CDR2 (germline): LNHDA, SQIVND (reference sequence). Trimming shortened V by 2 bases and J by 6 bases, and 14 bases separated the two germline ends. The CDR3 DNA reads TGTGCCAGTAGTATATCCTCCCGCATCGGTAATTCACCCCTCCACTTT. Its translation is CASSISSRIGNSPLHF. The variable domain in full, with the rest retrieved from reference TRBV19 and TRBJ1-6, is DGGITQSPKYLFRKEGQNVTLSCEQNLNHDAMYWYRQDPGQGLRLIYYSQIVNDFQKGDIAEGYSVSREKKESFPLTVTSAQKNPTAFYLCASSISSRIGNSPLHFGNGTRLTVT.